The 11 T cell receptor beta chains below were found in one sample sequenced in a study of regulatory T cells in long-lasting Graves disease. Indicated time point: newly diagnosed GD, antithyroid drugs for less than 3 months. RNA from PBMCs was the source of the TCR library. Investigators prepared the TCR beta libraries by applying iRepertoire HTBI primers and Arm-PCR of CDR3 regions. TCRdb recomputed calls from the multiplex PCR reads with MiXCR, one row per CDR3 protein. The data show around 480,000 distinct CDR3 sequences, 15% to 20% seen once. These records were also assigned to another study, of T cells in Graves' hyperthyroidism and ophthalmopathy.

The sample in question was peripheral blood mononuclear cells (PBMCs), obtained at new diagnosis, from a patient treated with antithyroid drugs. Receptors were obtained from a middle-aged man with Graves disease.

Many counts were recorded for this clonotype. This sequence joins TRBV30 and TRBJ2-1, with unresolved D. V dropped 0 bases and J dropped 3 bases, with 12 bases sitting between them. Germline CDR1 reads GTSNPN; CDR2 reads SVGIG (reference sequence). CDR3 size: 15 residues. CDR3 amino acids: CAWSVQVAFYNEQFF. The CDR3 coding sequence is TGTGCCTGGAGTGTACAAGTAGCTTTCTACAATGAGCAGTTCTTC.

This clonotype came up a few times. This may be a read error, as it is one base from a much larger clone. J is TRBJ2-5 and V is TRBV3-1, with 8 positions matching TRBD2. Germline loops: CDR1 LGHDT, CDR2 YNNKEL (reference sequence). The CDR3 spans 17 residues. This CDR3 reads CAISQDKERGYQETQYF. The CDR3 bases are TGTGCCATCAGCCAAGATAAAGAGCGGGGGTACCAAGAGACCCAGTACTTC.

The sample holds a few counts of this clonotype. This chain joins TRBV2 and TRBJ2-4; possibly TRBD1 for D (6 bases). CDR3 size: 13 residues. Trimming pared 3 bases from V and 13 bases from J, leaving 16 bases between. Germline V lookup: CDR1 SNHLY, CDR2 FYNNEI. The CDR3 here is CASSDKRSRGQYF. The CDR3 DNA reads TGTGCCAGCAGTGACAAGCGGTCCAGGGGCCAGTACTTC.

In its sample, this clonotype was seen many times. V is TRBV2 and J is TRBJ2-7, with D perhaps given as TRBD1 or TRBD2 (5 bases each). Trimming cost V 6 bases and J 5 bases, with 11 bases left between them. The CDR3 length is 12 residues. Germline V gives CDR1 SNHLY, CDR2 FYNNEI. The DNA for the CDR3 is TGTGCCAGCAGCTCCCGAGGGGACGAGCAGTACTTC. Translating it yields CASSSRGDEQYF. The full variable domain, its missing parts supplied by reference TRBV2 and TRBJ2-7, is EPEVTQTPSHQVTQMGQEVILRCVPISNHLYFYWYRQILGQKVEFLVSFYNNEISEKSEIFDDQFSVERPDGSNFTLKIRSTKLEDSAMYFCASSSRGDEQYFGPGTRLTVT.

In its sample, this clonotype was seen a few times. V is TRBV6-1 and J is TRBJ2-1; a possible D gene is TRBD1 (6 bases). The CDR3 has 12 amino acids. V dropped 6 bases and J dropped 10 bases, with 13 bases sitting between them. Per the germline V gene, CDR1 is MNHNS and CDR2 is SASEGT. This chain's CDR3 is CASSGRGFEQFF. In nucleotides, the CDR3 is TGTGCCAGCAGCGGCAGGGGTTTCGAGCAGTTCTTC.

This clonotype was observed at least ten times. The chain uses TRBV11-3 and TRBJ2-2; D unresolved. The CDR3 contains 14 residues. The germline V and J ends were trimmed by 7 bases and 1 base, with 10 bases remaining between them. CDR1 SGHNT and CDR2 YENEEA come from the germline V gene. The CDR3 is CASTGRQNTGELFF. CDR3 in DNA: TGTGCCAGCACCGGGCGGCAGAACACCGGGGAGCTGTTTTTT.

This clonotype was seen many times. V usage is TRBV3-1 and J usage is TRBJ2-5; 7 nucleotides align to TRBD1. The CDR3 loop spans 13 amino acids. Unmatched junction bases numbered 5, after V lost 6 bases and J lost 4 bases. In germline, CDR1 is LGHDT, CDR2 YNNKEL (reference sequence). The CDR3 DNA follows: TGTGCCAGCAGACGACAGGGAGCAGAGACCCAGTACTTC. This codes for CASRRQGAETQYF.

This clonotype was seen a handful of times. CDR3 nucleotide sequence: TGCGCCAGCAGCGCGGGACAGGGCTTATACAATGAGCAGTTCTTC. Translating gives CASSAGQGLYNEQFF. The chain uses TRBV5-1 and TRBJ2-1, with TRBD1 matching 9 bases. Looked up from germline, CDR1 is SGHRS and CDR2 is YFSETQ. With 4 bases clipped from V and 4 bases from J, the junction kept 6 bases outside the gene matches. The CDR3 is made up of 15 amino acids.

This clonotype was observed a handful of times. This may arise from a read error, as a much more abundant clone is one base away. The chain recombines TRBV12-3 or TRBV12-4 with TRBJ1-1; D unclear. The CDR3 has 12 amino acids. The CDR3 DNA reads as TGTGCCAGCAGTTTAGGCACAGTTGAAGCTCTCTTT. Amino acids: CASSLGTVEALF.

This clonotype was detected many times. V and J are TRBV12-3 or TRBV12-4 and TRBJ1-2; a weak D match, TRBD1 (5 bases). Trimming stripped 6 bases from V and 7 bases from J, with 18 bases between. This CDR3 spans 14 amino acids. CDR3 coding DNA: TGTGCCAGCAGCCCTGGGACGGCCGCCGGTGGCTACACCTTC. Its translation: CASSPGTAAGGYTF.

In this sample, this clonotype turned up many times. This chain uses TRBV20-1 with TRBJ2-5; a weak D match, TRBD1 (5 bases). The ends were cut back, 1 base at V and 0 bases at J, with 6 bases in the middle. This CDR3 is 13 amino acids long. Germline assignment: CDR1 DFQATT and CDR2 SNEGSKA (reference sequence). In DNA, the CDR3 is TGCAGTGCTAGAGGGACACACCAAGAGACCCAGTACTTC. It yields the protein CSARGTHQETQYF.